This TCR beta chain originates from a study of cytomegalovirus exposure and HLA in healthy donors. This clone was found a few times. Its antigen is unidentified. Primers for the PCR totalled 60 Vbeta and 13 Jbeta. Repertoires were generated with immunoSEQ multiplex PCR, while TCRdb's copy carries only in-frame clones and drops some. The sample yields approximately 100,000 clones, around two thirds seen once. Samples came from healthy bone marrow donors. Broader study findings: CMV antigen specificity was confirmed in vitro for a few CMV-associated chains. In a later analysis, at a false discovery rate of 0.05, roughly 17,000 TCR beta sequences matched HLA alleles.

The germline gives CDR1 WSHSY, CDR2 SAAADI. The ends lost 8 bases at V and 9 bases at J; junction bases unmatched: 12. The CDR3 spans 15 residues. What was sequenced was PBMCs. The V and J genes are TRBV10-2 and TRBJ2-1; TRBD2 matches at 11 bases. The receptor was isolated from a man aged 30 to 45 in good health and CMV-seropositive. The CDR3 region is CASLMETSGVGEQFF. The CDR3 nucleotides read TGCGCCAGCCTAATGGAGACTAGCGGGGTCGGTGAGCAGTTCTTC.